These 13 T cell receptor beta chains were all obtained from the same sample, sequenced in a study of CD8 T cells in ankylosing spondylitis. TCRdb re-analysed the 5' RACE reads in MiXCR, keeping a single row per CDR3 protein. Of approximately 130,000 distinct CDR3 sequences listed, 7% to 10% are singletons. Sequencing used blood, either unsorted or a sorted T cell fraction (not recorded which). Every receptor here comes from a male donor with ankylosing spondylitis or in good health (not recorded which).

This chain links TRBV20-1 with TRBJ1-1; D unclear. CDR1 and CDR2 (germline): DFQATT, SNEGSKA (reference sequence). The germline V and J ends were trimmed by 2 bases and 5 bases, with 12 bases remaining between them. This CDR3 is built from 13 residues. The CDR3 nucleotides read TGCAGTGCTAGAACCTCGATAGGGACTGAAGCTTTCTTT. Protein sequence: CSARTSIGTEAFF.

This clonotype was seen more than once but under ten times. The chain combines TRBV4-1 with TRBJ2-2; no clear D gene. V was pared by 3 bases and J by 1 base, with 6 bases between. Germline CDR1 is MGHRA and CDR2 is YSYEKL. This CDR3 is built from 14 residues. This CDR3 reads CASSHFENTGELFF. As DNA, the CDR3 is TGCGCCAGCAGCCACTTCGAGAACACCGGGGAGCTGTTTTTT.

This clonotype was seen ten or more times. Written as DNA, the CDR3 is TGTGCCAGCTCACCACTAAGGAGTTCGAAGCAGAAACCGAACACCGGGGAGCTGTTTTTT. Its translation: CASSPLRSSKQKPNTGELFF. This chain joins TRBV18 and TRBJ2-2, with no clear D. The CDR3 runs 20 residues. V lost 1 base and J lost 0, with 21 bases in between. Germline V gene sequence: CDR1 KGHSH, CDR2 LQKENI.

There are many counts of this clonotype. The chain combines TRBV20-1 with TRBJ2-1; 9 nucleotides match TRBD1. Germline CDR1 and CDR2: DFQATT and SNEGSKA (reference sequence). V shed 0 bases and J 0 bases; nucleotides not matched to a gene: 12. This CDR3 spans 19 amino acids. The CDR3 sequence: CSARDHTGGSFDSYNEQFF. In nucleotides, the CDR3 is TGCAGTGCTAGAGATCACACAGGGGGCTCTTTCGACTCCTACAATGAGCAGTTCTTC.

This clonotype was seen at least ten times. V is TRBV20-1 and J is TRBJ2-7, with TRBD1 identical over 11 bases. Looked up from germline, CDR1 is DFQATT and CDR2 is SNEGSKA (reference sequence). The CDR3 loop spans 14 amino acids. With V trimmed by 4 bases and J by 3 bases, 5 bases remained unmatched. CDR3 region: CSATAGQGGYEQYF. CDR3 nucleotides: TGCAGTGCTACCGCGGGACAGGGGGGCTACGAGCAGTACTTC.

This clonotype was detected ten times or more. The J gene is TRBJ1-1, the V gene TRBV20-1; D may be TRBD1 (5 bases). The V end lost 6 bases, the J end lost 1 base, and 12 bases lay between the germline ends. The CDR3 loop spans 13 amino acids. The germline gives CDR1 DFQATT, CDR2 SNEGSKA (reference sequence). CDR3 nucleotide sequence: TGCAGTGCCCCACGGGGGTGGAACACTGAAGCTTTCTTT. The encoded protein is CSAPRGWNTEAFF.

V gene TRBV7-2 combines with J gene TRBJ2-7, with D possibly matching TRBD2 (6 bases). The CDR3 is made up of 16 amino acids. The ends were cut back, 5 bases at V and 5 bases at J, with 22 bases in the middle. Germline values: CDR1 SGHTA, CDR2 FQGNSA. The CDR3 is CASSTDSGPGGDEQYF. CDR3 bases: TGTGCCAGCAGCACCGATAGCGGCCCCGGGGGAGACGAGCAGTACTTC. Supplemented by reference TRBV7-2 and TRBJ2-7, the full variable domain reads GAGVSQSPSNKVTEKGKDVELRCDPISGHTALYWYRQSLGQGLEFLIYFQGNSAPDKSGLPSDRFSAERTGGSVSTLTIQRTQQEDSAVYLCASSTDSGPGGDEQYFGPGTRLTVT.

This clonotype occurred many times. The chain recombines TRBV29-1 with TRBJ2-1; no clear D. Germline CDR1 and CDR2: SQVTM and ANQGSEA. V lost 3 bases and J 6 bases, leaving 18 bases between the germline ends. The CDR3 is 15 residues long. CDR3 DNA: TGCAGCGTTGATAAGGTTCTGCCCCGCCCCAATGAGCAGTTCTTC. Encoded protein: CSVDKVLPRPNEQFF.

The V gene is TRBV18, the J gene TRBJ2-7, with a possible D match to TRBD2 (6 bases). The V end was cut by 4 bases, the J end by 5 bases, with 18 bases between. Germline V gives CDR1 KGHSH, CDR2 LQKENI. The CDR3 spans 15 residues. CDR3 in amino acids: CASSLRTGSQDEQYF. DNA for the CDR3: TGTGCCAGCTCACTACGTACCGGGAGCCAGGACGAGCAGTACTTC. The full variable domain, completed using reference TRBV18 and TRBJ2-7, is NAGVMQNPRHLVRRRGQEARLRCSPMKGHSHVYWYRQLPEEGLKFMVYLQKENIIDESGMPKERFSAEFPKEGPSILRIQQVVRGDSAAYFCASSLRTGSQDEQYFGPGTRLTVT.

The rearrangement uses TRBV18 and TRBJ2-1; D perhaps matches TRBD2 (5 bases). V lost 3 bases and J lost 6, with 6 bases in between. Germline loops: CDR1 KGHSH, CDR2 LQKENI. CDR3 length: 12 residues. This CDR3 is CASSPSGNEQFF. For the CDR3, the DNA is TGTGCCAGCTCACCCAGCGGCAATGAGCAGTTCTTC.

This clonotype has a count of ten or more. The CDR3 DNA reads TGTGCCAGCAGGGTGTCTGAGGGATATTGGGACAATCAGCCCCAGCATTTT. This codes for CASRVSEGYWDNQPQHF. The chain links TRBV6-2 or TRBV6-3 to TRBJ1-5; D remains unclear. Germline V gives CDR1 MNHEY, CDR2 SVGEGT. CDR3 length: 17 residues. Deletions cut 6 bases from V and 3 bases from J, with 21 bases between.

The V call is TRBV12-3 or TRBV12-4, the J call TRBJ2-6, with D maybe TRBD1 (6 bases). This CDR3 has 18 amino acids. V lost 8 bases and J lost 0, with 20 bases in between. The chain's CDR3 is CASWQWGTGNSGANVLTF. As DNA, the CDR3 is TGTGCCAGCTGGCAATGGGGAACAGGGAACTCTGGGGCCAACGTCCTGACTTTC.

This clonotype was counted at least ten times. This chain joins TRBV29-1 and TRBJ1-4, with D unclear. Germline-derived CDR1 and CDR2 are SQVTM and ANQGSEA. With 5 bases removed from V and 0 bases from J, the gap between germline ends came to 10 bases. The CDR3 contains 14 residues. CDR3: CSVPVGATNEKLFF. CDR3 DNA: TGCAGCGTTCCAGTAGGAGCAACTAATGAAAAACTGTTTTTT.